This TCR beta chain was sequenced for a study of blood T cell repertoires in COVID-19. The CDR3 sequence is 14 residues long. Trimming removed 6 bases from V and 3 bases from J; junction bases left unmatched: 4. Germline V CDR1 and CDR2: MNHEY, SVGAGI. The data were produced by immunoSEQ multiplex PCR, yet TCRdb's version contains in-frame clones alone and is incomplete. This sample has under 300,000 clones, with about nine tenths found just once. The material sequenced was peripheral blood. This TCR derives from a man aged 25-45 years who had recovered from COVID-19. This chain joins TRBV6-5 and TRBJ1-2, with 10 bases lining up with TRBD1. CDR3 in DNA: TGTGCCAGCAGGAGAGGGACAGGGGACTATGGCTACACCTTC. Its protein is CASRRGTGDYGYTF.